One and the same sample provided the 8 T cell receptor beta chains below, sequenced in a study of molecular identifiers for immune sequencing clone quantification (dated by TCRdb to 2016 to 2019). The library was made by PCR. Sequencing relied on an Illumina HiSeq 4000. TCRdb trimmed public reads at Q25 via fastp, called clones via MiXCR and kept in-frame beta chains. Identical CDR3 protein sequences are pooled into one entry, listed with their most common genes and DNA. The sample data list 490,000 or so distinct CDR3 sequences, and 20% to 25% of these were observed just once. About 0.8% of the sample comes from the top ten. The specimen sequenced was naive CD8+ T cells from blood, with Jurkat cell RNA spiked in. The cell subset or site label, as the study defines it: FACS-sorted CD8+CD4-CCR7+CD45RA+ naive T cells. These receptors were obtained from a human donor in good health. Some libraries in this study had Jurkat cell RNA spiked in.

This clonotype turned up a few times. This may be a read error: a much more frequent sequence differs by one nucleotide. V gene TRBV12-3 or TRBV12-4 combines with J gene TRBJ2-3; 10 nucleotides match TRBD2. The CDR3 is 14 amino acids. CDR3 residues: CVSSYSGGTDTQYF. The CDR3 coding sequence is TGTGTCAGCAGTTATAGCGGGGGGACAGATACGCAGTATTTT.

This clonotype was counted at least ten times. V gene TRBV25-1 combines with J gene TRBJ2-7; D is tentatively TRBD1 or TRBD2 (5 bases each). This CDR3 is built from 12 residues. Trimming pared 5 bases from V and 5 bases from J, leaving 10 bases between. CDR1 and CDR2 from the germline V gene are MGHDK and SYGVNS. CDR3 protein: CASSLWGNEQYF. The CDR3 nucleotides are TGTGCCAGCAGTCTTTGGGGGAACGAGCAGTACTTC.

Turning to this clonotype: Given a much more abundant clone one base away, this may be a read error. V is TRBV27 and J is TRBJ2-2; possibly TRBD2 for D (6 bases). From germline, CDR1 is MNHEY and CDR2 SMNVEV (reference sequence). This CDR3 has 15 amino acids. This CDR3 reads CASSLQQSVTGGLFF. CDR3 DNA sequence: TGTGCCAGCAGTTTACAACAGTCAGTCACCGGGGGGCTGTTTTTT.

This clonotype was recorded many times. At one end the junction does not follow the germline gene, possibly because of a read error. This chain joins TRBV13 and TRBJ2-2; no clear D gene. The CDR3 is 14 residues long. CDR1 and CDR2 (germline): PRHDT, FYEKMQ (reference sequence). In DNA form, the CDR3 reads TGTGCCAGCAGATTAGGAGCGAATACCGGGGAGCTGTTTTTT. Protein sequence: CASRLGANTGELFF.

The V gene is TRBV7-9, the J gene TRBJ2-5, with 13 bases lining up with TRBD2. Germline V lookup: CDR1 SEHNR, CDR2 FQNEAQ (reference sequence). With 6 bases clipped from V and 4 bases from J, the junction kept 5 bases outside the gene matches. This CDR3 is built from 15 residues. The CDR3 region is CASSPTSGRGETQYF. For the CDR3, the DNA is TGTGCCAGCAGTCCAACTAGCGGGAGGGGAGAGACCCAGTACTTC.

A remark on this clonotype: A read error may be the cause here, since a much bigger clone is one base away. Likely a read error: the CDR3 ends without its conserved phenylalanine or tryptophan. The J gene is TRBJ1-1, the V gene TRBV30; no clear D. Trimming pared 0 bases from V and 5 bases from J, leaving 7 bases between. CDR1 and CDR2 (germline): GTSNPN, SVGIG (reference sequence). There are 12 residues in the CDR3. The CDR3 nucleotides read TGTGCCTGGAGTGTAGCCCGAACTGAAGCTTTCCTT. Its protein product is CAWSVARTEAFL.

Ten or more counts support this clonotype. CDR3 region: CASSSGQGRRETQYF. The CDR3 DNA is TGTGCCAGCAGCTCAGGACAGGGGAGGCGAGAGACCCAGTACTTC. The V and J genes are TRBV11-2 and TRBJ2-5, with TRBD1 identical over 9 bases. Germline-derived CDR1 and CDR2 are SGHAT and FQNNGV. With V trimmed by 4 bases and J by 4 bases, 7 bases remained unmatched. This CDR3 region has 15 residues.

There are a few counts of this clonotype. The chain joins TRBV5-1 to TRBJ2-2; 12 bases map to TRBD1. From germline, CDR1 is SGHRS and CDR2 YFSETQ. Trimming at V came to 4 bases and at J to 4 bases, leaving 5 bases not matched to a gene. The CDR3 runs 16 residues. Here the CDR3 reads CASSPGTGGGTGELFF. The CDR3 bases are TGCGCCAGCAGCCCTGGGACAGGGGGCGGCACCGGGGAGCTGTTTTTT.